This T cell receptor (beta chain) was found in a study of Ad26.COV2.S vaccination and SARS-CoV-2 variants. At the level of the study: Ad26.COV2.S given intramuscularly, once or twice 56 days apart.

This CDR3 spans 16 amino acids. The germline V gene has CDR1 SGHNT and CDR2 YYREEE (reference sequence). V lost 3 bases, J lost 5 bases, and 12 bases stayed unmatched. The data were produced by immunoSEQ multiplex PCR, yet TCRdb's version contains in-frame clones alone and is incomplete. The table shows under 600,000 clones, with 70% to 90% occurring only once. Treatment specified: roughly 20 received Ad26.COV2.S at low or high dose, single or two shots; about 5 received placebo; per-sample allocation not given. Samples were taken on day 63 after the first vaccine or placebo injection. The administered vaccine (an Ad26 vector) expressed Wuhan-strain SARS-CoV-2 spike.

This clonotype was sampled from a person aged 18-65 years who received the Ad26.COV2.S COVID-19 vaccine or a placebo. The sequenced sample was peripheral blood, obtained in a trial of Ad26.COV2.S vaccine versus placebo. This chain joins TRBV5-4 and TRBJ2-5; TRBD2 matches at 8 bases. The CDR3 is CASSSGGGGYSETQYF. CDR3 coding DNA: TGTGCCAGCAGCTCGGGAGGCGGGGGGTATTCTGAGACCCAGTACTTC.